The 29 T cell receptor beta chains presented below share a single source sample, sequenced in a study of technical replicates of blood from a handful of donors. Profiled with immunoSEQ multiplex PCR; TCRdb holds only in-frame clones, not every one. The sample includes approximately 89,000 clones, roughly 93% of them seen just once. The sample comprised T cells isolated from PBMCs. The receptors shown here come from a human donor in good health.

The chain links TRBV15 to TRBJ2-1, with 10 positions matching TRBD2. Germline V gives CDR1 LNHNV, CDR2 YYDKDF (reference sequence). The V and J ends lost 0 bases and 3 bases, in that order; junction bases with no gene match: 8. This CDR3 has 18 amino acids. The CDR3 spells CATSRDTGLAQIYNEQFF. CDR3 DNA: TGTGCCACCAGCAGAGATACGGGACTAGCGCAGATCTACAATGAGCAGTTCTTC.

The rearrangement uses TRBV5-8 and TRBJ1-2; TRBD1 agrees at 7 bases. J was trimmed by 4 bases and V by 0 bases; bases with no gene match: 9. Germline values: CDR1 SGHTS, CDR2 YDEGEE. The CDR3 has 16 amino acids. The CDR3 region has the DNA TGTGCCAGCAGCTTGGGCCCGGACAGGTCGCCCTATGGCTACACCTTC. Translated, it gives CASSLGPDRSPYGYTF.

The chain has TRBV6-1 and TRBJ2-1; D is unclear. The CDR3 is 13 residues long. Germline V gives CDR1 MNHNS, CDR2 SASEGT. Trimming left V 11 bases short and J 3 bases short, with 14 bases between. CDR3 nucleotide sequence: TGTGCCGGAACAAAACGAGGCTACAATGAGCAGTTCTTC. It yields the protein CAGTKRGYNEQFF.

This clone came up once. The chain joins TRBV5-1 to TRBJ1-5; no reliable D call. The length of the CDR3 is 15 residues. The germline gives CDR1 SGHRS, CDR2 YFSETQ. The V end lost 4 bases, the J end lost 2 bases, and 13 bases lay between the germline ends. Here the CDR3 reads CASSPRGGGNQPQHF. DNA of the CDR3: TGCGCCAGCAGCCCTCGAGGCGGGGGCAATCAGCCCCAGCATTTT.

The CDR3 region has the DNA TGTGCCAGCATCTTTACAGGGATCTCGGGGGGTTTCTACGAGCAGTACTTC. Its protein product is CASIFTGISGGFYEQYF. The rearrangement uses TRBV7-3 and TRBJ2-7; maybe TRBD2 (7 bases). The CDR3 length is 17 residues. V lost 7 bases and J 3 bases, leaving 25 bases between the germline ends. The germline V gene has CDR1 SGHTA and CDR2 FQGTGA. Full variable domain (outside the CDR3, taken from reference TRBV7-3 and TRBJ2-7): GAGVSQTPSNKVTEKGKYVELRCDPISGHTALYWYRQSLGQGPEFLIYFQGTGAADDSGLPNDRFFAVRPEGSVSTLKIQRTERGDSAVYLCASIFTGISGGFYEQYFGPGTRLTVT.

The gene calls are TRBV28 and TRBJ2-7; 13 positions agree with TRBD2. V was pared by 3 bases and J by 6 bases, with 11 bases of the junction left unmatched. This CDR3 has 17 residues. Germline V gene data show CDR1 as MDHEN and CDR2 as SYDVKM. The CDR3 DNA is TGTGCCAGCAGTTTGCCTGGGACTAGCGGGGATCTGGGCGAGCAGTACTTC. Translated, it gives CASSLPGTSGDLGEQYF.

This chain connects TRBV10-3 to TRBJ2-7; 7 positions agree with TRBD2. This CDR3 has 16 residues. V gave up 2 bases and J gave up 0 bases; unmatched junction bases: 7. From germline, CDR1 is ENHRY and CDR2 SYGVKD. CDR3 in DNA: TGTGCCATCAGTGAGGCTAGCGGACGCCACTCCTACGAGCAGTACTTC. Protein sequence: CAISEASGRHSYEQYF.

As DNA, the CDR3 is TGTGCCAGCAGTGAATGGGGCCACAGCTCTGGAAACACCATATATTTT. Its translation: CASSEWGHSSGNTIYF. The rearrangement links TRBV25-1 to TRBJ1-3; perhaps TRBD1 as D (5 bases). Germline V gene sequence: CDR1 MGHDK, CDR2 SYGVNS. CDR3 length: 16 residues. V lost 1 base and J lost 0, with 10 bases in between.

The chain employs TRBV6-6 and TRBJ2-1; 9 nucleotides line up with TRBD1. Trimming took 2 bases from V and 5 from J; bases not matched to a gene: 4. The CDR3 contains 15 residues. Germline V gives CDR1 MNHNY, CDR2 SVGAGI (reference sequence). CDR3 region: CASSYRGQGNNEQFF. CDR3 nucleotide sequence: TGTGCCAGCAGTTACCGGGGACAGGGAAACAATGAGCAGTTCTTC.

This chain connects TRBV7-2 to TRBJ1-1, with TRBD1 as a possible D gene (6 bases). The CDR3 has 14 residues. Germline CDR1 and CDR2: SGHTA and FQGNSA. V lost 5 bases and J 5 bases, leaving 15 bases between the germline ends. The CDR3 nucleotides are TGTGCCAGCAGCCCTACCGGGCAGGGGACTGAAGCTTTCTTT. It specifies CASSPTGQGTEAFF.

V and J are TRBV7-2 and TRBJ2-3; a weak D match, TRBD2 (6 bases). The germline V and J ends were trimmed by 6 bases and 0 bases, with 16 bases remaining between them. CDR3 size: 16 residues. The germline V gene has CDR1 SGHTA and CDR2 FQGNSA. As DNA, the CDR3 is TGTGCCAGCAGAAAGTGGGGGGACCATAGCACAGATACGCAGTATTTT. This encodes CASRKWGDHSTDTQYF. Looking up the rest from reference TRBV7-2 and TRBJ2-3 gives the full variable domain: GAGVSQSPSNKVTEKGKDVELRCDPISGHTALYWYRQSLGQGLEFLIYFQGNSAPDKSGLPSDRFSAERTGGSVSTLTIQRTQQEDSAVYLCASRKWGDHSTDTQYFGPGTRLTVL.

CDR3 nucleotides: TGTGCCAGCCAATTGACAGGGGATGGGACTGAAGCTTTCTTT. Protein: CASQLTGDGTEAFF. This chain joins TRBV6-1 and TRBJ1-1, with 8 bases matching TRBD1. Germline V gene data show CDR1 as MNHNS and CDR2 as SASEGT. The trim removed 8 bases at V and 5 bases at J, leaving 10 bases unmatched. This CDR3 has 14 residues.

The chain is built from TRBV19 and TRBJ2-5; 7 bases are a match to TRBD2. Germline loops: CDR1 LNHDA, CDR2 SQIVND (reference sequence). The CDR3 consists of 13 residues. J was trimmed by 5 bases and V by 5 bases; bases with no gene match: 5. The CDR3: CASSGGGWETQYF. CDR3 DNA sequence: TGTGCCAGTAGTGGGGGGGGTTGGGAGACCCAGTACTTC.

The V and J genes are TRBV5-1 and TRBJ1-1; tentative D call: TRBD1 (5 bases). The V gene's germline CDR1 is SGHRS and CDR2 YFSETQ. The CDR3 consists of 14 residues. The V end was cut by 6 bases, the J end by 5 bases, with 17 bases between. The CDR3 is CASTMSGGVTEAFF. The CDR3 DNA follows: TGCGCCAGCACCATGTCGGGAGGGGTGACTGAAGCTTTCTTT.

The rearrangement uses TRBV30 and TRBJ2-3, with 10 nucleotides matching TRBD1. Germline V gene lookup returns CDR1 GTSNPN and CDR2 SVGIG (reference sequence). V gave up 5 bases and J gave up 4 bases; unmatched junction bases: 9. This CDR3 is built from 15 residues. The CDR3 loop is CAWSVTGGKADTQYF. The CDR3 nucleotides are TGTGCCTGGTCGGTGACAGGGGGCAAGGCAGATACGCAGTATTTT.

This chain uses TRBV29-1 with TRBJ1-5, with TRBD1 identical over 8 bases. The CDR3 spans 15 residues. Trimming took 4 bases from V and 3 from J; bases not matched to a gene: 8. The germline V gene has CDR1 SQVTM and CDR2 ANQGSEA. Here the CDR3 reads CSVGGDRRDNQPQHF. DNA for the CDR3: TGCAGCGTTGGGGGGGACAGGAGGGACAATCAGCCCCAGCATTTT. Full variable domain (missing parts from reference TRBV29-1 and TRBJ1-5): SAVISQKPSRDICQRGTSLTIQCQVDSQVTMMFWYRQQPGQSLTLIATANQGSEATYESGFVIDKFPISRPNLTFSTLTVSNMSPEDSSIYLCSVGGDRRDNQPQHFGDGTRLSIL.

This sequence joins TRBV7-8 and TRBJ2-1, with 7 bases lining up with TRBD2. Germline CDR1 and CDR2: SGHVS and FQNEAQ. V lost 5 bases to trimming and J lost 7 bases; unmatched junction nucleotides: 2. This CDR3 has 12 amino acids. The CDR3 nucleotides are TGTGCCAGCAGCATTAGCGGGAATGAGCAGTTCTTC. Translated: CASSISGNEQFF.

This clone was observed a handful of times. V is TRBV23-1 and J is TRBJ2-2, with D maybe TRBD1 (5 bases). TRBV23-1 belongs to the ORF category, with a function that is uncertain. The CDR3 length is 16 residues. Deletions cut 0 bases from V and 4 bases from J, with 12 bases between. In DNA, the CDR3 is TGCGCCAGCAGTCAATCTTCGACAGCTACCACCGGGGAGCTGTTTTTT. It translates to CASSQSSTATTGELFF.

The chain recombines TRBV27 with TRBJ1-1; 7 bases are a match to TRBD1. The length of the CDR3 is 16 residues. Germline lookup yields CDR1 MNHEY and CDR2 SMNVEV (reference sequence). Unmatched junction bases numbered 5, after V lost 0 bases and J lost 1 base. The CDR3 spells CASSLSGGAGNTEAFF. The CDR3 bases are TGTGCCAGCAGTTTATCAGGGGGCGCCGGGAACACTGAAGCTTTCTTT.

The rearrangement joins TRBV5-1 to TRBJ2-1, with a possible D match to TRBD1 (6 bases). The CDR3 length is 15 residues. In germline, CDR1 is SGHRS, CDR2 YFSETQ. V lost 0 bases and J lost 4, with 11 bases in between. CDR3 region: CASSLAQGWYNEQFF. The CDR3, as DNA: TGCGCCAGCAGCTTGGCGCAGGGGTGGTACAATGAGCAGTTCTTC.

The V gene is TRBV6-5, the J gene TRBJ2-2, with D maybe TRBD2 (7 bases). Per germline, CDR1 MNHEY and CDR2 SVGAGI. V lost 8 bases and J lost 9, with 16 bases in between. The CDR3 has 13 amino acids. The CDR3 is CASGGLQGRELFF. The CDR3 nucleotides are TGTGCCAGCGGGGGACTACAGGGCCGGGAGCTGTTTTTT.

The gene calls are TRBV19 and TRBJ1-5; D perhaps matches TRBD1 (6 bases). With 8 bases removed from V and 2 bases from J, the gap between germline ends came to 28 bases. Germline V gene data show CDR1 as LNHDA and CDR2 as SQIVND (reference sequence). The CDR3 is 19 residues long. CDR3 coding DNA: TGTGCCAGTGATTACCCCGCCGGGGACTACAGGGTAGGCAATCAGCCCCAGCATTTT. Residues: CASDYPAGDYRVGNQPQHF. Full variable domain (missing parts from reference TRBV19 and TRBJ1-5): DGGITQSPKYLFRKEGQNVTLSCEQNLNHDAMYWYRQDPGQGLRLIYYSQIVNDFQKGDIAEGYSVSREKKESFPLTVTSAQKNPTAFYLCASDYPAGDYRVGNQPQHFGDGTRLSIL.

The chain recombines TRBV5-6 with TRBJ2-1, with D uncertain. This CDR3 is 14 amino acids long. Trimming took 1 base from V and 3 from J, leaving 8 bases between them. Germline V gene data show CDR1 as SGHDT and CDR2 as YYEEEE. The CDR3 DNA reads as TGTGCCAGCAGCTTGTTAAGCGTCTACAATGAGCAGTTCTTC. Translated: CASSLLSVYNEQFF.

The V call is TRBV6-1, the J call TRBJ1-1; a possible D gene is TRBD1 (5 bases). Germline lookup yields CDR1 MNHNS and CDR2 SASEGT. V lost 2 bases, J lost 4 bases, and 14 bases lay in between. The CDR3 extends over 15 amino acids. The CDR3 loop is CASSEPAGEGTEAFF. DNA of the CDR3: TGTGCCAGCAGTGAACCGGCGGGGGAGGGCACTGAAGCTTTCTTT.

This chain's CDR3 is CASSVRGQGFNGYTF. In DNA, the CDR3 is TGTGCCAGCAGCGTCCGAGGACAGGGGTTTAATGGCTACACCTTC. The V call is TRBV2, the J call TRBJ1-2, with TRBD1 identical over 9 bases. CDR1 and CDR2 (germline): SNHLY, FYNNEI. The CDR3 is made up of 15 amino acids. With 6 bases clipped from V and 6 bases from J, the junction kept 11 bases outside the gene matches. Filled out from reference TRBV2 and TRBJ1-2, the complete variable domain reads EPEVTQTPSHQVTQMGQEVILRCVPISNHLYFYWYRQILGQKVEFLVSFYNNEISEKSEIFDDQFSVERPDGSNFTLKIRSTKLEDSAMYFCASSVRGQGFNGYTFGSGTRLTVV.

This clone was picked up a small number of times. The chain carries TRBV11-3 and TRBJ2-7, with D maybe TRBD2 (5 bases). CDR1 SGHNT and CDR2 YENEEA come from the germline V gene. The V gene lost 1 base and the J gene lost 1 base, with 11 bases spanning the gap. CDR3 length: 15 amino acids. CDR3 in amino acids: CASSLGRGFSYEQYF. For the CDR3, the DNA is TGTGCCAGCAGCTTAGGTCGGGGATTTTCCTACGAGCAGTACTTC.

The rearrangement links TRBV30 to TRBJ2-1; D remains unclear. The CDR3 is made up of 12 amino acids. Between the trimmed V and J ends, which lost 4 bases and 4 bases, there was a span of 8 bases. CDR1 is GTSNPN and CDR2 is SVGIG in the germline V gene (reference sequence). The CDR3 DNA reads TGTGCCTGGACTAGTGTATACAATGAGCAGTTCTTC. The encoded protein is CAWTSVYNEQFF.

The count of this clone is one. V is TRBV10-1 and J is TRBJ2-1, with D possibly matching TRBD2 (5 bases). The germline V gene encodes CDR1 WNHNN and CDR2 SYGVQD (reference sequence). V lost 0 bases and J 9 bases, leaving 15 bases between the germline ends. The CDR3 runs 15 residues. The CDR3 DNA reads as TGCGCCAGCAGTGAGTCGATTCTGGGTCGGGGTGAGCAGTTCTTC. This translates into CASSESILGRGEQFF.

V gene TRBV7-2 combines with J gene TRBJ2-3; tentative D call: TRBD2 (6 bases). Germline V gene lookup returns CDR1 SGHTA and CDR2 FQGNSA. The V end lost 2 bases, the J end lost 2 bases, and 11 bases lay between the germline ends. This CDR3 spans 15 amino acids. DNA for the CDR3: TGTGCCAGCAGCTTACGCGGGGCCGACACAGATACGCAGTATTTT. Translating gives CASSLRGADTDTQYF. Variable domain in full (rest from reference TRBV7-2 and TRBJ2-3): GAGVSQSPSNKVTEKGKDVELRCDPISGHTALYWYRQSLGQGLEFLIYFQGNSAPDKSGLPSDRFSAERTGGSVSTLTIQRTQQEDSAVYLCASSLRGADTDTQYFGPGTRLTVL.